The 6 T cell receptor beta chains reported below all come from one sample, sequenced in a study of shared clonotypes between healthy human individuals. Here immunoSEQ multiplex PCR was the method, and the copy in TCRdb shows in-frame clones only, minus some. Found here are over a million clones, 78% of them singletons; the top ten hold under 0.8%. Sequencing used memory CD4+ T cells from PBMCs. Documented subset: CD45RA-negative fraction. The origin of the receptors is a man younger than 30 in good health. Some clones in this sample may be carry-over from other donors' samples.

This chain connects TRBV6-1 to TRBJ2-3; 7 nucleotides agree with TRBD2. Germline values: CDR1 MNHNS, CDR2 SASEGT. The CDR3 covers 14 residues. The trim removed 0 bases at V and 7 bases at J, leaving 4 bases unmatched. Here the CDR3 reads CASSEAGGPNTQYF. In DNA, the CDR3 is TGTGCCAGCAGTGAAGCGGGAGGGCCGAATACGCAGTATTTT.

The J gene is TRBJ1-5, the V gene TRBV5-8; no definite D call. V was shortened by 6 bases and J by 1 base, with 14 bases between the two germline ends. The CDR3 spans 15 residues. The V gene's germline CDR1 is SGHTS and CDR2 YDEGEE. CDR3 nucleotide sequence: TGTGCCAGCATGCGGGGAATTTTGAGCAATCAGCCCCAGCATTTT. Its translation: CASMRGILSNQPQHF.

The chain is built from TRBV2 and TRBJ1-2; D gene ambiguous. CDR1 is SNHLY, CDR2 FYNNEI, per germline. The CDR3 has 15 residues. Trimming shortened V by 2 bases and J by 4 bases, and 14 bases separated the two germline ends. CDR3 coding DNA: TGTGCCAGCAGTGAACAAGCTCTCCACGGCTATGGCTACACCTTC. This encodes CASSEQALHGYGYTF. Filled out from reference TRBV2 and TRBJ1-2, the complete variable domain reads EPEVTQTPSHQVTQMGQEVILRCVPISNHLYFYWYRQILGQKVEFLVSFYNNEISEKSEIFDDQFSVERPDGSNFTLKIRSTKLEDSAMYFCASSEQALHGYGYTFGSGTRLTVV.

CDR3 sequence: CASSPRTFQETQYF. As DNA, the CDR3 is TGTGCCAGCAGCCCAAGGACGTTCCAAGAGACCCAGTACTTC. The chain couples TRBV4-2 to TRBJ2-5, with no clear D. V was cut by 4 bases and J by 1 base, with 10 bases left in between. This CDR3 comprises 14 residues. Germline assignment: CDR1 LGHNA and CDR2 YNFKEQ.

This clone was counted many times. The chain employs TRBV28 and TRBJ1-5; D ambiguous. Trimming shortened V by 1 base and J by 3 bases, and 7 bases separated the two germline ends. CDR3 length equals 14 residues. Germline values: CDR1 MDHEN, CDR2 SYDVKM. CDR3 in DNA: TGTGCCAGCAGTTTATACGGATTCAATCAGCCCCAGCATTTT. This codes for CASSLYGFNQPQHF.

V is TRBV5-4 and J is TRBJ1-2, with D possibly TRBD1 on 5 matching bases. V lost 5 bases and J lost 4, with 18 bases in between. The length of the CDR3 is 15 residues. Germline assignment: CDR1 SGHNT and CDR2 YYREEE (reference sequence). The CDR3 loop reads CASSPFRGAVYGYTF. CDR3 DNA sequence: TGTGCCAGCAGTCCCTTCAGAGGGGCGGTCTATGGCTACACCTTC.